This T cell receptor beta chain was recovered during a study of blood T cell repertoires in COVID-19. Study-wide context: Acute and convalescent COVID-19 samples came from the United States, Italy and Spain. In each case, the material was cDNA or gDNA derived from T cells, B-cell-depleted T cells, or PBMCs.

V lost 6 bases, J lost 2 bases, and 13 bases lay in between. From germline, CDR1 is SNHLY and CDR2 FYNNEI. CDR3 length equals 14 residues. This clone was picked up one time. How the authors handled the data: The authors estimated nucleated cell counts from reference gene primer amplification. Profiling relied on immunoSEQ multiplex PCR, and the TCRdb table lists in-frame clones only, not all of them. The V and J calls and clone size were taken over from that table, and D and trimming were inferred from the DNA. There are tens of thousands of clones in the sample; 80% to 90% occur only once, and approximately 6.3% lies in the top ten.

The V call is TRBV2, the J call TRBJ2-5; possible D gene TRBD2, 5 bases. The material sequenced was peripheral blood. This receptor was obtained from a woman of 80 years or more with active COVID-19. The CDR3 spells CASSEGPLQETQYF. In nucleotides, the CDR3 is TGTGCCAGCAGCGAGGGTCCACTGCAAGAGACCCAGTACTTC.